This T cell receptor beta chain was identified during a study of T-cell memory formation after mild COVID-19. Across the whole study: TCR clustering was largely donor specific.

TCRdb ran MiXCR on the 5' RACE reads and lists one entry per CDR3 protein. The table shows more than 450,000 distinct CDR3 sequences, with 18% occurring only once. Study conclusions and caveats: Contracting CD4+ clones lay largely in CM and EM, with CD8+ ones residing in EMRA. Cross-reactive memory apparently joined, as some responding clones appeared in pre-infection memory. Proof of SARS-CoV-2 specificity was absent for the second-wave clones that crested on day 37.

Regarding this clonotype: Its target is unknown.

The germline CDR1 and CDR2 sequences are SGHRS and YFSETQ. This CDR3 spans 16 amino acids. J gave up 5 bases and V 2 bases, and 11 bases lay outside the gene matches. The material sequenced was PBMCs or a T cell subset sorted from them (not recorded which). This sequence joins TRBV5-1 and TRBJ2-7; 9 nucleotides agree with TRBD2. This sequence was found in an adult woman who had mild COVID-19 (a few samples of this study predate the infection). Cell type and time point are not known. The CDR3 sequence: CASSFLSGGTSNEQYF. CDR3 DNA sequence: TGCGCCAGCAGCTTCCTTAGCGGGGGTACATCGAACGAGCAGTACTTC.